These 30 T cell receptor beta chains were all obtained from the same sample, sequenced in a study of blood T cells in healthy people across ages. A second PCR of about 6 to 12 cycles used a sample-barcoded 5' primer and a J-beta primer mix. TCRdb re-derived calls from the 5' RACE reads in MiXCR, one entry per CDR3 protein. This repertoire shows 700,000 or so distinct CDR3 sequences, roughly 41% found once; its top ten account for approximately 29%. The sample consisted of blood. These receptors originate from a man at least 80 years old in good health.

The chain has TRBV5-1 and TRBJ2-7, with 9 bases aligning to TRBD2. Germline V CDR1 and CDR2: SGHRS, YFSETQ. After removal of 0 bases from V and 5 bases from J, the junction contained 6 bases not matched to a gene. The CDR3 totals 15 residues. CDR3 protein: CASSLGGTSSHEQYF. CDR3 in DNA: TGCGCCAGCAGCTTGGGTGGGACTAGCAGCCACGAGCAGTACTTC.

This clonotype has a handful of counts. The chain joins TRBV6-2 or TRBV6-3 to TRBJ2-1; the D is unclear. The DNA end is a closer match to TRBJ2-7, so the J assignment may be wrong. The CDR3 consists of 12 residues. Per germline, CDR1 MNHEY and CDR2 SVGEGT. The CDR3 nucleotides are TGTGCCAGCAGTGAGGCCTACAATGAGCAGTACTTC. It translates to CASSEAYNEQYF.

The V gene is TRBV25-1, the J gene TRBJ2-6; 10 bases fit TRBD1. Unmatched junction bases numbered 8, after V lost 0 bases and J lost 0 bases. CDR3 length equals 20 residues. Germline loops: CDR1 MGHDK, CDR2 SYGVNS. Here the CDR3 reads CASSEYGSTGGGSGANVLTF. The CDR3 coding sequence is TGTGCCAGCAGTGAATATGGCTCGACAGGGGGCGGCTCTGGGGCCAACGTCCTGACTTTC.

In its sample, this clonotype was seen a few times. The V gene is TRBV7-2, the J gene TRBJ2-2; D unclear. Trimming shortened V by 1 base and J by 4 bases, and 7 bases separated the two germline ends. CDR1 and CDR2 (germline): SGHTA, FQGNSA. This CDR3 has 14 amino acids. DNA of the CDR3: TGTGCCAGCAGCTTAGAACCGACCACCGGGGAGCTGTTTTTT. The encoded protein is CASSLEPTTGELFF.

J is TRBJ1-2 and V is TRBV10-2; the D gene is possibly TRBD1 (5 bases). This CDR3 has 17 residues. Trimming cost V 5 bases and J 2 bases, with 21 bases left between them. CDR1 is WSHSY and CDR2 is SAAADI in the germline V gene. The CDR3 loop is CASSLTALPSSNYGYTF. As DNA, the CDR3 is TGCGCCAGCAGTCTGACAGCACTCCCCAGCTCCAACTATGGCTACACCTTC.

This clonotype is a singleton in its sample. V is TRBV12-3 or TRBV12-4 and J is TRBJ2-1; TRBD2 is a possible D gene (7 bases). This CDR3 is built from 17 residues. Trimming took off 3 bases at V and 0 bases at J, with 15 bases between the two ends. The CDR3 spells CASSFQAAGASYNEQFF. The CDR3 DNA reads as TGTGCCAGCAGTTTCCAGGCGGCGGGGGCCTCCTACAATGAGCAGTTCTTC.

This clonotype was counted a few times. The genes are TRBV28 and TRBJ2-5; TRBD2 matches 9 bases. The V gene's germline CDR1 is MDHEN and CDR2 SYDVKM. This CDR3 is 14 amino acids long. Germline trimming cut 5 bases from V and 9 bases from J; bases unmatched to any gene: 10. The CDR3 sequence: CASSAPSGVRPQYF. CDR3 sequence (DNA): TGTGCCAGCAGTGCTCCTAGCGGGGTCCGTCCCCAGTACTTC.

For the CDR3, the DNA is TGTGCCAGCAGGCTGACTAGCGGGAGGGTATCCTACAATGAGCAGTACTTC. Amino acids: CASRLTSGRVSYNEQYF. The rearrangement links TRBV6-1 to TRBJ2-1; TRBD2 agrees at 14 bases. The J call may be mistaken, given a closer DNA end match to TRBJ2-7. This CDR3 is built from 17 residues. In germline, CDR1 is MNHNS, CDR2 SASEGT.

This sequence joins TRBV7-8 and TRBJ1-1; 7 bases fit TRBD1. CDR3 length equals 16 residues. After removal of 4 bases from V and 3 bases from J, the junction contained 11 bases not matched to a gene. Germline V lookup: CDR1 SGHVS, CDR2 FQNEAQ. CDR3 sequence: CASSSSEGGADTEAFF. The CDR3 DNA sequence: TGTGCCAGCAGCTCGAGCGAAGGGGGCGCGGACACTGAAGCTTTCTTT. The variable domain in full, with the rest retrieved from reference TRBV7-8 and TRBJ1-1, is GAGVSQSPRYKVAKRGQDVALRCDPISGHVSLFWYQQALGQGPEFLTYFQNEAQLDKSGLPSDRFFAERPEGSVSTLKIQRTQQEDSAVYLCASSSSEGGADTEAFFGQGTRLTVV.

The chain is built from TRBV5-1 and TRBJ2-7; 8 positions agree with TRBD2. The V gene end was trimmed by 0 bases and the J gene end by 2 bases; junction bases not matched to a gene: 7. The CDR3 runs to 16 residues. CDR1 is SGHRS, CDR2 YFSETQ, per germline. DNA of the CDR3: TGCGCCAGCAGCTTGGGTGTTAGCGGGACTACCTACGAGCAGTACTTC. This gives the protein CASSLGVSGTTYEQYF.

This clonotype was seen a few times. DNA of the CDR3: TGCGCCAGCAGAAGGGGACAGGGGGCGACAGATACGCAGTATTTT. It is translated as CASRRGQGATDTQYF. The rearrangement joins TRBV10-2 to TRBJ2-3, with 12 bases that match TRBD1. CDR1 is WSHSY, CDR2 SAAADI, per germline. The CDR3 contains 15 residues. J lost 3 bases, V lost 6 bases, and 4 bases had no gene match.

There are a few counts of this clonotype. This chain connects TRBV7-2 to TRBJ2-1; no clear D. Germline V CDR1 and CDR2: SGHTA, FQGNSA. This CDR3 has 16 residues. Trimming removed 5 bases from V and 0 bases from J, with 14 bases in between. CDR3 nucleotide sequence: TGTGCCAGCAGCCCCCAGATAGGCAGCTCCTACAATGAGCAGTTCTTC. Translating it yields CASSPQIGSSYNEQFF.

This clonotype was counted at least ten times. The chain is built from TRBV20-1 and TRBJ2-1, with TRBD1 as a possible D gene (6 bases). Germline lookup yields CDR1 DFQATT and CDR2 SNEGSKA (reference sequence). The CDR3 contains 12 residues. Trimming pared 6 bases from V and 11 bases from J, leaving 17 bases between. The CDR3 loop reads CSASSGVGKQFF. In nucleotides, the CDR3 is TGCAGTGCCTCCTCAGGGGTGGGGAAGCAGTTCTTC.

The CDR3 nucleotides are TGCGCCAGCAGCGCTGGTAGGGGCGGCTACAATGAGCAGTTCTTC. Protein sequence: CASSAGRGGYNEQFF. The V call is TRBV5-1, the J call TRBJ2-1, with D possibly TRBD1 on 5 matching bases. V dropped 4 bases and J dropped 3 bases, with 14 bases sitting between them. The CDR3 totals 15 residues. Germline values: CDR1 SGHRS, CDR2 YFSETQ.

Notes on this clonotype: A much larger clone differs from this one at a single base, so this may be a read error. The V and J genes are TRBV6-5 and TRBJ2-3; 10 bases line up with TRBD2. J gave up 9 bases and V 4 bases, and 10 bases lay outside the gene matches. CDR1 MNHEY and CDR2 SVGAGI come from the germline V gene. The CDR3 has 15 residues. For the CDR3, the DNA is TGTGCCAGCAGTTCGGGACGAGCGGGGGGGCAGACGCAGTATTTT. Amino acid sequence: CASSSGRAGGQTQYF.

This chain connects TRBV20-1 to TRBJ2-5; the D call may be TRBD1 or TRBD2 (5 bases each). V lost 0 bases and J 7 bases, leaving 15 bases between the germline ends. Per the germline V gene, CDR1 is DFQATT and CDR2 is SNEGSKA (reference sequence). This CDR3 is built from 14 residues. CDR3 loop: CSARDQGRDGTQYF. The CDR3 DNA is TGCAGTGCTAGAGATCAGGGACGGGACGGGACCCAGTACTTC.

The CDR3 loop reads CASRPLQGMDTDTQHF. CDR3 bases: TGTGCCAGCAGGCCGCTGCAGGGAATGGACACAGATACGCAGCATTTT. This chain connects TRBV5-8 to TRBJ2-3; possibly TRBD1 for D (5 bases). Judging by the DNA end, TRBJ1-5 fits better; the J call may be wrong. The germline gives CDR1 SGHTS, CDR2 YDEGEE. CDR3 length: 16 amino acids.

Concerning this clonotype itself: This may be a read error: a much more frequent sequence differs by one nucleotide. The gene calls are TRBV28 and TRBJ2-3; D is perhaps TRBD1 or TRBD2 (5 bases each). Trimming removed 5 bases from V and 4 bases from J, with 16 bases in between. The V gene's germline CDR1 is MDHEN and CDR2 SYDVKM. The CDR3 consists of 15 residues. The CDR3 is CASSNPGGSADTQYF. The CDR3 DNA reads TGTGCCAGCAGTAACCCTGGGGGTAGCGCAGATACGCAGTATTTT.

The rearrangement links TRBV20-1 to TRBJ1-6; unclear D gene. V gave up 0 bases and J gave up 10 bases, with 16 bases separating them. The CDR3 is 15 amino acids. Germline V lookup: CDR1 DFQATT, CDR2 SNEGSKA (reference sequence). The CDR3 is CSARDKETRASPLHF. CDR3 nucleotides: TGCAGTGCTAGAGATAAGGAGACGAGGGCCTCACCCCTCCACTTT.

To note about this clonotype: Possible read error: a much larger clone is one base away. The chain couples TRBV28 to TRBJ2-5; 11 nucleotides agree with TRBD2. Germline assignment: CDR1 MDHEN and CDR2 SYDVKM. The length of the CDR3 is 16 residues. The CDR3 DNA follows: TGTGCCAGCAATTTATCTAGCGGGAGGAAAGACAATGAGCAGTACTTC. Translated, it gives CASNLSSGRKDNEQYF.

CDR3 DNA sequence: TGTGCCAGCAGTGAATCCGGACTGGTCTCCTACAATGAGCAGTACTTC. Encoded protein: CASSESGLVSYNEQYF. This rearrangement joins TRBV25-1 to TRBJ2-5; tentative D call: TRBD2 (5 bases). The V end was cut by 1 base, the J end by 11 bases, with 23 bases between. CDR3 size: 16 residues. Per the germline V gene, CDR1 is MGHDK and CDR2 is SYGVNS.

This clonotype appeared once. The chain combines TRBV5-4 with TRBJ1-4; tentatively, D is TRBD1 (6 bases). V was pared by 4 bases and J by 6 bases, with 16 bases between. The CDR3 has 15 amino acids. CDR1 is SGHNT and CDR2 is YYREEE in the germline V gene (reference sequence). The CDR3 reads CASSRDGQRDEKLFF. The DNA of the CDR3 is TGTGCCAGCAGCCGAGATGGACAGAGAGATGAAAAACTGTTTTTT.

This clonotype appeared a few times. This chain links TRBV6-2 or TRBV6-3 with TRBJ2-1; 10 nucleotides align to TRBD2. Germline values: CDR1 MNHEY, CDR2 SVGEGT. The CDR3 is 16 amino acids. V lost 6 bases, J lost 1 base, and 6 bases stayed unmatched. CDR3 coding DNA: TGTGCCAGCAGGCTAGCGGGAGTAGGGTCCTACAATGAGCAGTTCTTC. It is translated as CASRLAGVGSYNEQFF.

The genes are TRBV7-9 and TRBJ2-7, with D possibly TRBD1 on 6 matching bases. The CDR3 runs to 14 residues. Germline V lookup: CDR1 SEHNR, CDR2 FQNEAQ (reference sequence). Trimming left V 3 bases short and J 4 bases short, with 13 bases between. CDR3 nucleotides: TGTGCCAGCAGCTTCACAGGGAAGGGTTACGAGCAGTACTTC. Amino acid sequence: CASSFTGKGYEQYF.

The chain recombines TRBV5-1 with TRBJ2-3; D tentatively fits TRBD1 or TRBD2 (5 bases each). With 4 bases removed from V and 4 bases from J, the gap between germline ends came to 16 bases. The CDR3 loop spans 15 amino acids. In germline, CDR1 is SGHRS, CDR2 YFSETQ. The CDR3 here is CASSLGVVVADTQYF. CDR3 sequence (DNA): TGCGCCAGCAGCCTGGGGGTAGTGGTCGCAGATACGCAGTATTTT.

This clonotype was seen many times. The chain links TRBV5-1 to TRBJ2-7; a possible D gene is TRBD1 (5 bases). Looked up from germline, CDR1 is SGHRS and CDR2 is YFSETQ. The CDR3 consists of 14 residues. Deletions cut 2 bases from V and 4 bases from J, with 13 bases between. CDR3 sequence reads: CASSLQAEQYEQYF. In DNA, the CDR3 is TGCGCCAGCAGCTTACAGGCTGAGCAATACGAGCAGTACTTC.

Worth noting for this clonotype: This sequence may be a read error, since a much larger clone differs from it by one base. This rearrangement joins TRBV6-2 or TRBV6-3 to TRBJ2-3; D perhaps matches TRBD2 (6 bases). The CDR3 is 13 amino acids. The germline V gene encodes CDR1 MNHEY and CDR2 SVGEGT. Deletions cut 11 bases from V and 0 bases from J, with 12 bases between. CDR3 in amino acids: CAGRGASTDTQYF. The CDR3, as DNA: TGTGCCGGCCGCGGGGCTAGCACAGATACGCAGTATTTT.

To note about this clonotype: A junction boundary mismatches the germline segment, possibly from a read error. The gene calls are TRBV29-1 and TRBJ2-3; perhaps TRBD2 as D (5 bases). Looked up from germline, CDR1 is SQVTM and CDR2 is ANQGSEA. The CDR3 has 14 amino acids. CDR3 bases: TGCAGCGTCGCATCCCCGGGAAAGCAAGATACGCGGTATTTT. The encoded protein is CSVASPGKQDTRYF.

Only one count was recorded for this clonotype. The rearrangement uses TRBV5-1 and TRBJ2-2; D assignment may be TRBD1 or TRBD2 (5 bases each). The CDR3 consists of 15 residues. Germline CDR1 and CDR2: SGHRS and YFSETQ. V was pared by 4 bases and J by 9 bases, with 19 bases between. The CDR3 region is CASSLRGDNDRELFF. CDR3 nucleotides: TGCGCCAGCAGCCTGCGAGGGGATAATGACCGGGAGCTGTTTTTT.

This clonotype was seen many times. J is TRBJ1-1 and V is TRBV5-1; 9 bases fit TRBD1. Trimming cost V 4 bases and J 9 bases; bases outside gene matches: 7. From germline, CDR1 is SGHRS and CDR2 YFSETQ. The CDR3 spans 13 residues. The CDR3 DNA reads TGCGCCAGCAGCGCGGGACAGGGAGGTAAAGCTTTCTTT. It codes for CASSAGQGGKAFF.